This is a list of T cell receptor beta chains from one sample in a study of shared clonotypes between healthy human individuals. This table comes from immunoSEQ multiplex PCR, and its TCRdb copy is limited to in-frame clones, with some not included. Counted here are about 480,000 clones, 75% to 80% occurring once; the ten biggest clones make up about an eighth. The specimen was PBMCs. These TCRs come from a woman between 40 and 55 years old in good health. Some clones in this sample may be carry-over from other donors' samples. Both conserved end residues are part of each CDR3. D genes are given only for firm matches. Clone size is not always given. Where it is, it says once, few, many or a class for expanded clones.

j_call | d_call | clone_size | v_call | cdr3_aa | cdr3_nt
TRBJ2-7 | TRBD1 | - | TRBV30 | CAWDRDSTYEQYF | TGTGCCTGGGACCGGGACAGCACCTACGAGCAGTACTTC
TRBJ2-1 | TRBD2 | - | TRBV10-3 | CAISESVSGSYNEQFF | TGTGCCATCAGTGAGTCGGTAAGCGGGAGTTACAATGAGCAGTTCTTC
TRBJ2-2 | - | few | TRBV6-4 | CASSETATGELFF | TGTGCCAGCAGCGAGACCGCGACGGGGGAGCTGTTTTTT
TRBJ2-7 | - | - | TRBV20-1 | CSARDLSQNF | TGCAGTGCTAGAGACCTGTCTCAGAACTTC
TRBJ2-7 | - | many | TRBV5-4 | CASSLGSDAYEQYF | TGTGCCAGCAGCTTGGGCTCGGATGCCTACGAGCAGTACTTC
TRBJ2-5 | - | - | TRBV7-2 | CASSSRVQETQYF | TGTGCCAGCAGCAGCCGGGTCCAAGAGACCCAGTACTTC
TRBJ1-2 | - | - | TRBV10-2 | CASSGQTGYGYTF | TGCGCCAGCAGTGGGCAAACAGGGTATGGCTACACCTTC
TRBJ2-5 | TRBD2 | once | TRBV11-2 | CASSLGLGGQETQYF | TGTGCCAGCAGCTTGGGACTAGGAGGCCAAGAGACCCAGTACTTC
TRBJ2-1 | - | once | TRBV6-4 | CASSDEGGVLGEQFF | TGTGCCAGCAGTGACGAGGGGGGAGTGTTGGGTGAGCAGTTCTTC
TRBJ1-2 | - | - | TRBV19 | CASKNRDSNGYTF | TGTGCCAGCAAGAACCGGGACTCCAACGGCTACACCTTC
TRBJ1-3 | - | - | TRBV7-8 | CASMESRSGNTIYF | TGTGCCAGCATGGAGTCACGCTCTGGAAACACCATATATTTT
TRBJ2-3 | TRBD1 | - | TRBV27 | CASSSRQGGTDTQYF | TGTGCCAGCAGTTCTCGACAGGGGGGGACAGATACGCAGTATTTT
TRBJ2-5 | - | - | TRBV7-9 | CASSTGGSQETQYF | TGTGCCAGCAGCACCGGCGGGTCCCAAGAGACCCAGTACTTC
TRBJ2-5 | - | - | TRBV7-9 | CASSNLRLYRGETQYF | TGTGCCAGCAGCAACTTGAGACTTTACCGGGGAGAGACCCAGTACTTC
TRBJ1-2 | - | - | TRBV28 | CASSRGGVTYGYTF | TGTGCCAGCAGTCGCGGGGGGGTAACCTATGGCTACACCTTC
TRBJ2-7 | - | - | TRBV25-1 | CASSEPREGGYEQYF | TGTGCCAGCAGTGAGCCCCGAGAGGGAGGCTACGAGCAGTACTTC
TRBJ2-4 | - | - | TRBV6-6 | CASSYSGSGIQYF | TGTGCCAGCAGTTACTCGGGCAGTGGTATTCAGTACTTC
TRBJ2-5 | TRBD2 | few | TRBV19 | CASSMPGLAGQETQYF | TGTGCCAGTAGTATGCCGGGACTAGCGGGTCAAGAGACCCAGTACTTC
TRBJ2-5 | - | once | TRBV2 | CASSGGLAETQYF | TGTGCCAGCAGTGGAGGTCTGGCGGAGACCCAGTACTTC
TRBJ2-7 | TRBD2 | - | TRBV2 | CASILSGSQGEQYF | TGTGCCAGCATTCTTAGCGGGAGTCAGGGCGAGCAGTACTTC
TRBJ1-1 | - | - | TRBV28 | CASSSRRGGAEAFF | TGTGCCAGCAGCTCGAGAAGGGGTGGTGCTGAAGCTTTCTTT
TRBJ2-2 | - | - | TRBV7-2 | CASSLNGIRELFF | TGTGCCAGCAGCTTAAACGGCATACGGGAGCTGTTTTTT
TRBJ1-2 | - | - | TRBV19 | CASQYDVGGRGYTF | TGTGCCAGCCAGTATGACGTGGGGGGGAGAGGCTACACCTTC
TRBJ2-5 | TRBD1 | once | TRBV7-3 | CASSLMPTDRETQYF | TGTGCCAGCAGCTTAATGCCTACGGACAGGGAGACCCAGTACTTC
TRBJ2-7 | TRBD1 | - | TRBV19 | CASSIPGTGTLEQYF | TGTGCCAGTAGTATTCCCGGGACAGGGACATTGGAGCAGTACTTC
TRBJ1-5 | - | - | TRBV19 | CASSIFGGDQPQHF | TGTGCCAGTAGTATATTCGGGGGTGATCAGCCCCAGCATTTT